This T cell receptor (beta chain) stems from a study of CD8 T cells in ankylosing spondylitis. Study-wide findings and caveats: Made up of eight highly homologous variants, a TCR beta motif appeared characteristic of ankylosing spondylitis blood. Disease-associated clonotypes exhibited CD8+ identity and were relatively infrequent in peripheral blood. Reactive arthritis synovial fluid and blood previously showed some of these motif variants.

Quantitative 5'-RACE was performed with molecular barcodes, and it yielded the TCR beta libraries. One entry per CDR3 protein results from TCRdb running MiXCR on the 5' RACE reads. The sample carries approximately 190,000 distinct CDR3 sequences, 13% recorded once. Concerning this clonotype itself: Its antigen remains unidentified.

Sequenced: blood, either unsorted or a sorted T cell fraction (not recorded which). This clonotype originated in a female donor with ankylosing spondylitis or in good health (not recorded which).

The CDR3 region has the DNA TGCGCCAGCAGCTTGGACAGGGGAACTGGCTACACCTTC. Translation: CASSLDRGTGYTF. The chain combines TRBV5-1 with TRBJ1-2; 7 bases line up with TRBD1. Germline V gene sequence: CDR1 SGHRS, CDR2 YFSETQ. The CDR3 extends over 13 amino acids. With 0 bases clipped from V and 7 bases from J, the junction kept 3 bases outside the gene matches.